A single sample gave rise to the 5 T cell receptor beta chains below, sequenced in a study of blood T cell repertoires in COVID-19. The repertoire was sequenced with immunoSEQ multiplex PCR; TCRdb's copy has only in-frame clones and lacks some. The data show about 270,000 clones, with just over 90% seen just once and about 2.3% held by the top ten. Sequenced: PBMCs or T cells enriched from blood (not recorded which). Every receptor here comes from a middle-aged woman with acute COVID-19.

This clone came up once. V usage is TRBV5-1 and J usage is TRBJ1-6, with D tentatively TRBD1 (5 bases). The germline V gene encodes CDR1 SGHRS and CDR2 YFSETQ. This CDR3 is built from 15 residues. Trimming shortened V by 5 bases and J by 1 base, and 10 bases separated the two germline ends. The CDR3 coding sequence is TGCGCCAGCAGACTCGGGACTTCCTATAATTCACCCCTCCACTTT. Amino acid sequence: CASRLGTSYNSPLHF.

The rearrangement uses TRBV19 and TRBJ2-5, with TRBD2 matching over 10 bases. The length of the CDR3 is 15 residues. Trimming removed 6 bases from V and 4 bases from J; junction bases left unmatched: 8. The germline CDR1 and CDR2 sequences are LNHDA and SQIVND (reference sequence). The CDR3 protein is CASSLTSGERETQYF. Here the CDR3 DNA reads TGTGCCAGTAGCCTAACTAGCGGGGAGCGAGAGACCCAGTACTTC.

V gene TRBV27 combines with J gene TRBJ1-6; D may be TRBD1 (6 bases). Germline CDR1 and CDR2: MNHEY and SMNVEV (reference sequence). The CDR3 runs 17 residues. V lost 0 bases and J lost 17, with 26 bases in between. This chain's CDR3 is CASSLSSLGQGGGKFHF. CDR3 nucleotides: TGTGCCAGCAGTTTATCGTCGTTGGGGCAGGGAGGGGGGAAGTTCCACTTT.

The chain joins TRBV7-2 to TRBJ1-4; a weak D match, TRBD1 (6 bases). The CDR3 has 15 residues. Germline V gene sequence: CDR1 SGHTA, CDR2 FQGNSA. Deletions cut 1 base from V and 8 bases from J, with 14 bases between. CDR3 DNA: TGTGCCAGCAGCTTAGTGGGCAGGGGAGAGGAAAAACTGTTTTTT. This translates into CASSLVGRGEEKLFF.

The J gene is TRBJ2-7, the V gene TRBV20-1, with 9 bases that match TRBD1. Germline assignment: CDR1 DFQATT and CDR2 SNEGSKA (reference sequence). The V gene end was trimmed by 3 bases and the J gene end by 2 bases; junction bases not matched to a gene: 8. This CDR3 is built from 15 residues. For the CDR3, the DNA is TGCAGTGCTAGTGACCGGGACAGGGACCCCTACGAGCAGTACTTC. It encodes CSASDRDRDPYEQYF.